Listed below are T cell receptor beta chains from one sample, sequenced in a study of blood T cell repertoires in COVID-19. Clones were read by immunoSEQ multiplex PCR, and TCRdb kept only the in-frame ones, dropping some. The table includes hundreds of thousands of clones, nearly 90% detected once. The sample consisted of peripheral blood. These receptors originate from a woman between 18 and 30 years old who had recovered from COVID-19. CDR3s include the opening cysteine and the closing phenylalanine or tryptophan. D genes are given only for firm matches. Clone size is shown for a subset of rows, as once, few, many or a class of expanded clone.

v_call	d_call	clone_size	j_call	cdr3_nt	cdr3_aa
TRBV7-9	TRBD1	.	TRBJ1-1	TGTGCCAGCAGCCACACTAGGGGGCTTAGGGCTGAAGCTTTCTTT	CASSHTRGLRAEAFF
TRBV25-1	.	.	TRBJ1-5	TGTGCCAGCAGTGAATATAACGGTCAGCCCCAGCATTTT	CASSEYNGQPQHF
TRBV6-5	.	.	TRBJ1-2	TGTGCCAGCAGGCCCGGTGTTGCTAACTATGGCTACACCTTC	CASRPGVANYGYTF
TRBV2	TRBD1	.	TRBJ1-6	TGTGCCAGCAGGACGGGACAGATAAATTCACCCCTCCACTTT	CASRTGQINSPLHF
TRBV11-2	.	.	TRBJ1-1	TGTGCCAGCAGCTCCCCTGGAGGGGGGGGAGACACTGAAGCTTTCTTT	CASSSPGGGGDTEAFF
TRBV11-1	.	once	TRBJ1-1	TGTGCCAGCAGCCAACAGGGTTCCACTGAAGCTTTCTTT	CASSQQGSTEAFF
TRBV10-3	.	.	TRBJ2-1	TGTGCCACCACGGAGGGGTCGTCCTACAATGAGCAGTTCTTC	CATTEGSSYNEQFF
TRBV4-3	.	.	TRBJ1-2	TGCGCCAGCAGCCTTGGCACGGACAGTAACTATGGCTACACCTTC	CASSLGTDSNYGYTF
TRBV4-3	TRBD1	.	TRBJ1-2	TGCGCCAGCAGCCAAGGGACAGGGCCTAGCTATGGCTACACCTTC	CASSQGTGPSYGYTF
TRBV10-1	.	few	TRBJ1-1	TGCGCCAGCAGTGAGTCGCTGGCAGGGGCAAAACTAATGAACACTGAAGCTTTCTTT	CASSESLAGAKLMNTEAFF
TRBV7-9	.	.	TRBJ1-1	TGTGCCAGCAGCTTAGGCGCGGTTGAAGCTTTCTTT	CASSLGAVEAFF
TRBV19	.	.	TRBJ1-3	TGTGCCAGTACCCCGGCAGGGCCAGGAAACACCATATATTTT	CASTPAGPGNTIYF
TRBV11-2	TRBD2	.	TRBJ2-5	TGTGCCAGCAGGGGACTAGCGGGAGGAATGGGAGAGACCCAGTACTTC	CASRGLAGGMGETQYF
TRBV10-3	TRBD1	.	TRBJ1-1	TGTGCCATACACCGGGACAGGGGGACTGAAGCTTTCTTT	CAIHRDRGTEAFF
TRBV7-8	TRBD1	.	TRBJ2-4	TGTGCCAGCAGCTTATTAGGACAGGGCTTGATCATTCAGTACTTC	CASSLLGQGLIIQYF
TRBV19	TRBD1	.	TRBJ2-5	TGTGCCAGTAGTATAGATGCGGCAGGGGGCGAAGAGACCCAGTACTTC	CASSIDAAGGEETQYF
TRBV11-2	.	few	TRBJ1-5	TGTGCCAGCAGCTGGGGGTCCCACAGGGATCAGCCCCAGCATTTT	CASSWGSHRDQPQHF
TRBV13	.	.	TRBJ2-7	TGTGCCAGCAGCTTACGTGGCAGGGGCACCTACGAGCAGTACTTC	CASSLRGRGTYEQYF
TRBV7-2	TRBD1	.	TRBJ1-2	TGTGCCAGCAGCCGTTCAGCAGGGGGGAACTATGGCTACACCTTC	CASSRSAGGNYGYTF
TRBV7-9	.	once	TRBJ2-1	TGTGCCAGCAGCTTAGCAGGCGAATTCGGGGATGAGCAGTTCTTC	CASSLAGEFGDEQFF
TRBV6-2/TRBV6-3	TRBD2	.	TRBJ2-7	TGTGCCAGCAGTTACTCGCTGGGGGGGGGCGAGCAGTACTTC	CASSYSLGGGEQYF
TRBV7-2	TRBD2	.	TRBJ2-1	TGTGCCAGCAGCTTAAGAACGGGACTAGCGGTCACCTACAATGAGCAGTTCTTC	CASSLRTGLAVTYNEQFF
TRBV30	TRBD1	.	TRBJ2-3	TGTGCCTGGAGTAACTCGACAGGGGGCGGACCAGATACGCAGTATTTT	CAWSNSTGGGPDTQYF
TRBV7-9	.	.	TRBJ2-1	TGTGCCAGCAGCTTAGTGGCGGGGTCCATCCTCAATGAGCAGTTCTTC	CASSLVAGSILNEQFF
TRBV5-4	.	.	TRBJ1-4	TGTGCCAGCAGCCTCGGGGGGCGGGATGAAAAACTGTTTTTT	CASSLGGRDEKLFF
TRBV30	.	.	TRBJ1-6	TGTGCCTGGATCCGGCGGGAGAATTCACCCCTCCACTTT	CAWIRRENSPLHF
TRBV7-9	.	.	TRBJ1-5	TGTGCCAGCAGCACGTCTCTTCTAGATCAGCCCCAGCATTTT	CASSTSLLDQPQHF
TRBV18	TRBD2	.	TRBJ2-7	TGTGCCAGCTCACCTAGCGGGAGTGGGGAGCAGTACTTC	CASSPSGSGEQYF
TRBV7-3	.	once	TRBJ2-1	TGTGCCAGCAGCCCCGGATCCTTGGGAGGCCCAAACTACAATGAGCAGTTCTTC	CASSPGSLGGPNYNEQFF
TRBV30	.	.	TRBJ1-5	TGTGCCTGGAGTGGGAAAGGACTGTTCAATCAGCCCCAGCATTTT	CAWSGKGLFNQPQHF
TRBV6-5	TRBD2	.	TRBJ2-2	TGTGCCCTGGGGGGGGCGAACACCGGGGAGCTGTTTTTT	CALGGANTGELFF
TRBV4-1	TRBD1	once	TRBJ1-5	TGCGCCAGCAGCCAAGATCGGACAGGGACCCATCAGCCCCAGCATTTT	CASSQDRTGTHQPQHF